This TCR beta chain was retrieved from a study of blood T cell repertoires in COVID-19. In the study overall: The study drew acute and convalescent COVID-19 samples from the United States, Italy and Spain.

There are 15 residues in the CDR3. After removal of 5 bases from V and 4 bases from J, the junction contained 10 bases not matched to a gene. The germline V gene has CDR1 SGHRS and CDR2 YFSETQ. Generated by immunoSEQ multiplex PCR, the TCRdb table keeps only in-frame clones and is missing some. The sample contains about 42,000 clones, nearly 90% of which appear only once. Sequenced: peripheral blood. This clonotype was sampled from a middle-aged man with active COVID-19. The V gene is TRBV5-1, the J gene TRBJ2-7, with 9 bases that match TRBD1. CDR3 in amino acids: CASSPNPGQGYEQYF. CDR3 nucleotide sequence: TGCGCCAGCAGTCCGAATCCGGGACAGGGATACGAGCAGTACTTC.